Following are 14 T cell receptor beta chains from one sample sequenced in a study of tumor-infiltrating lymphocytes in primary liver carcinoma. The input was 450 to 550 ng total RNA; TCR beta cDNA was made from it with a constant-region primer. Slightly modified ARM-PCR, run as three nested multiplex PCR rounds, produced the TCR beta libraries. The opening two PCR rounds, roughly 11 cycles each, paired TRBV1-TRBV30 forward primers with a C-beta reverse primer. TCRdb called the multiplex PCR reads again in MiXCR, with one record for every CDR3 protein. The table has roughly 100,000 distinct CDR3 sequences, about four fifths seen once. Co-extraction yielded RNA and DNA from roughly 21-30 mg of unsorted bulk tissue. The specimen was liver tumor tissue from sampling region 3. As to subset: tumor region T3, left-lateral pole. The receptors were gathered from a middle-aged man with primary liver carcinoma and hepatitis B virus infection.

Note on this clonotype: One junction end does not reproduce the germline sequence, and a read error may be involved. The V and J genes are TRBV6-1 and TRBJ2-6; D is possibly TRBD1 (5 bases). Germline values: CDR1 MNHNS, CDR2 SASEGT. The CDR3 spans 16 residues. CDR3 coding DNA: TGTGCCGGCAGAACCAGCCCCAACTTTGGGGCCAACGACCTGACTTTC. Residues: CAGRTSPNFGANDLTF.

This clonotype was recorded at least ten times. The rearrangement joins TRBV5-5 to TRBJ1-5; TRBD1 is a possible D gene (6 bases). V was cut by 4 bases and J by 6 bases, with 14 bases left in between. The CDR3 spans 14 residues. Germline V lookup: CDR1 SGHKS, CDR2 YYEKEE (reference sequence). In nucleotides, the CDR3 is TGTGCCAGCAGCAGCGGGGGGGCAGGTCAGCCCCAGCATTTT. It translates to CASSSGGAGQPQHF.

In this sample, this clonotype turned up once. The junction differs from germline at one of its ends, possibly a read error. The chain links TRBV11-2 to TRBJ2-7; D gene ambiguous. The CDR3 is made up of 12 amino acids. Germline V gene sequence: CDR1 SGHAT, CDR2 FQNNGV. The CDR3 DNA follows: TGTGCCAGCAGTCCCAGGTGCTACGAGCAGTATTTC. Its protein product is CASSPRCYEQYF.

As regards this clonotype: An end of the junction differs from the germline gene, which may be a read error. This rearrangement joins TRBV10-2 to TRBJ2-3, with TRBD2 identical over 8 bases. Germline CDR1 reads WSHSY; CDR2 reads SAAADI. This CDR3 is 15 amino acids long. The CDR3 spells CASSESKAGVDRQYF. The CDR3 bases are TGCGCAAGCAGTGAGTCAAAAGCGGGAGTGGATAGGCAGTATTTT.

Concerning this clonotype itself: An end of the junction differs from the germline gene, which may be a read error. V and J are TRBV6-1 and TRBJ2-1; possible D gene TRBD1, 6 bases. This CDR3 region has 13 residues. Germline loops: CDR1 MNHNS, CDR2 SASEGT. The CDR3 loop reads CASSPDSSNEQSF. CDR3 DNA sequence: TGTGCCAGCAGTCCGGACAGTAGTAATGAGCAGTCCTTC.

Notes on this clonotype: The junction shows a germline mismatch at one end, possibly a read error. CDR3 bases: TGTGCCAACAGCCCGTGGACAGGATCCTACAAGCAGTACTTC. It yields the protein CANSPWTGSYKQYF. The V gene is TRBV13, the J gene TRBJ2-7; 7 nucleotides agree with TRBD1. This CDR3 has 14 residues. CDR1 is PRHDT and CDR2 is FYEKMQ in the germline V gene (reference sequence).

A remark on this clonotype: This may be a read error: a much more frequent sequence differs by one nucleotide. This chain joins TRBV6-1 and TRBJ2-2, with no clear D. CDR3 size: 13 residues. The germline CDR1 and CDR2 sequences are MNHNS and SASEGT. The CDR3 here is CVSISIGTGELFF. DNA for the CDR3: TGTGTCAGCATAAGCATCGGGACCGGGGAGCTGTTTTTT.

This clonotype was seen a single time. Germline is not matched at one junction end, which may reflect a read error. Here the CDR3 reads CDSSTGGTTGAFF. The CDR3 bases are TGTGACAGCAGCACAGGGGGGACTACTGGAGCCTTCTTT. The V gene is TRBV6-6, the J gene TRBJ1-1; 8 bases match TRBD1. Germline values: CDR1 MNHNY, CDR2 SVGAGI (reference sequence). The CDR3 extends over 13 amino acids.

A note on this clonotype: This CDR3 fails to terminate in the conserved phenylalanine or tryptophan, so it likely reflects a read error. The J gene is TRBJ2-1, the V gene TRBV5-1, with D perhaps matching TRBD2 (6 bases). CDR1 is SGHRS, CDR2 YFSETQ, per germline. The CDR3 is 12 amino acids. The DNA for the CDR3 is TGCGCCAGTAGCTTGTATAGCGGTGAGCAGTTCTTA. It yields the protein CASSLYSGEQFL.

This chain joins TRBV12-3 or TRBV12-4 and TRBJ1-1; maybe TRBD1 (5 bases). Trimming stripped 3 bases from V and 7 bases from J, with 9 bases between. CDR3 length: 12 amino acids. The CDR3 DNA reads as TGTGCCAGCAGTTTTGCAGGGAGTGAAGCTTTCTTT. Protein: CASSFAGSEAFF.

A note on this clonotype: Because the CDR3 is missing its conserved closing phenylalanine or tryptophan, this is likely a read error. The V and J genes are TRBV4-1 and TRBJ2-1; D unresolved. This CDR3 has 15 amino acids. CDR1 and CDR2 (germline): MGHRA, YSYEKL. CDR3: CASSQAVLGDNEQFL. The CDR3 nucleotides read TGCGCCAGCAGCCAGGCTGTTCTGGGTGACAATGAACAGTTCCTC.

This clonotype was seen just once. A read error may produce the germline difference seen at one junction end. The chain is built from TRBV7-3 and TRBJ2-6; 7 bases align to TRBD2. The germline V gene encodes CDR1 SGHTA and CDR2 FQGTGA. This CDR3 spans 19 amino acids. The CDR3 here is CASSITSGAPFSGANVLTF. As DNA, the CDR3 is TGTGCCAGCAGCATAACGAGCGGGGCCCCCTTCTCTGGGGCCAACGTCCTGACTTTC.

The chain employs TRBV12-3 or TRBV12-4 and TRBJ1-1, with unresolved D. The germline V and J ends were trimmed by 2 bases and 0 bases, with 7 bases remaining between them. The CDR3 spans 14 residues. DNA of the CDR3: TGTGCCAGCAGTTTATTGTTCATGAACACTGAAGCTTTCTTT. It yields the protein CASSLLFMNTEAFF.

As to this clonotype: The junction shows a germline mismatch at one end, possibly a read error. This chain links TRBV11-2 with TRBJ2-2; a weak D match, TRBD2 (6 bases). The CDR3 has 15 residues. Germline values: CDR1 SGHAT, CDR2 FQNNGV. The CDR3 is CASSPWTTNTGELFF. DNA of the CDR3: TGTGCCAGCAGTCCATGGACTACGAACACTGGGGAACTGTTTTTT.